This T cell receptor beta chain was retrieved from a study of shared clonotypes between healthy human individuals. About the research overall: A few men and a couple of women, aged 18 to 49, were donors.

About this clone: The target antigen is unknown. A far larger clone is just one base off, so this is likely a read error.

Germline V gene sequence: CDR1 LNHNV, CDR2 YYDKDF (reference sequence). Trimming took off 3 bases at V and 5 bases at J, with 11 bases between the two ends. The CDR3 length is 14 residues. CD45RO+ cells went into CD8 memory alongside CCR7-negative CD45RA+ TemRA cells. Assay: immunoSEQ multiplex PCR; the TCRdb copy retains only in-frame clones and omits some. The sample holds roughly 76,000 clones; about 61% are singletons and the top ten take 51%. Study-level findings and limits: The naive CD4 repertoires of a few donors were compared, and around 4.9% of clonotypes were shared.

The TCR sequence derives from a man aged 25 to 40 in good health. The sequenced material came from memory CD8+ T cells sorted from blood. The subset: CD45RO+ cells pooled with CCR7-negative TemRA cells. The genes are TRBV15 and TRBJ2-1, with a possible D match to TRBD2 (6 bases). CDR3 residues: CATSRGWGDNEQFF. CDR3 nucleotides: TGTGCCACCAGCAGGGGATGGGGGGACAATGAGCAGTTCTTC.